These 2 T cell receptor beta chains were all obtained from the same sample, sequenced in a study of radiation and T cells in renal cell carcinoma. Time point indicated: blood 2 weeks post-SBRT. Treatment noted: 15 Gy SBRT to primary tumor, nephrectomy 4 weeks later. Generated by immunoSEQ multiplex PCR, the TCRdb table keeps only in-frame clones and is missing some. The sample has about 130,000 clones, roughly four fifths seen once; the top ten hold 5.8%. The source material was blood, sampled from a patient whose treatment included radiotherapy and nephrectomy. All receptors derive from a man between 45 and 60 years old with renal cell carcinoma.

The rearrangement uses TRBV5-6 and TRBJ2-7; 10 positions match TRBD1. Germline loops: CDR1 SGHDT, CDR2 YYEEEE. The junction had 3 bases not matched to a gene; V was cut back by 0 bases and J by 6 bases. This CDR3 is 14 amino acids long. The CDR3 sequence: CASSLAGQGTEQYF. The CDR3 coding sequence is TGTGCCAGCAGCTTGGCGGGACAGGGGACCGAGCAGTACTTC.

The gene calls are TRBV7-3 and TRBJ1-6; 8 nucleotides agree with TRBD1. Trimming removed 5 bases from V and 6 bases from J; junction bases left unmatched: 3. The CDR3 is 14 amino acids. CDR1 is SGHTA, CDR2 FQGTGA, per germline. In DNA form, the CDR3 reads TGTGCCAGCAGCAGGACAGGGCTTAATTCACCCCTCCACTTT. It translates to CASSRTGLNSPLHF.